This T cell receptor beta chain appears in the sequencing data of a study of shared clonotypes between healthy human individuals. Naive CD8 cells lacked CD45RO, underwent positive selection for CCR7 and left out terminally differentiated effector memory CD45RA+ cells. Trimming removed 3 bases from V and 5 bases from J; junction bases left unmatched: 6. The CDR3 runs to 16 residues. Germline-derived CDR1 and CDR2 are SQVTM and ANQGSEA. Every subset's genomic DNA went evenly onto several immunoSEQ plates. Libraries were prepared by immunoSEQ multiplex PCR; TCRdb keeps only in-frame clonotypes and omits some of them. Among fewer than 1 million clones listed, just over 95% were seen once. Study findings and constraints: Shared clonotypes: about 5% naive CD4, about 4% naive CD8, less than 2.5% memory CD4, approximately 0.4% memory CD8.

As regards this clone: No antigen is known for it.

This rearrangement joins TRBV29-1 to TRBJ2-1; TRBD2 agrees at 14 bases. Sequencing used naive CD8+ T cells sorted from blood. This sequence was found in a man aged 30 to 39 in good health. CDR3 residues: CSVEETSGRANNEQFF. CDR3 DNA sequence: TGCAGCGTTGAGGAGACTAGCGGGAGGGCAAACAATGAGCAGTTCTTC.